This TCR beta chain was identified during a study of beta chain features in type 1 diabetes (dated by TCRdb to between 2018 and 2020). With regard to the full study: Mean age, gender distribution, total cell number and subset yield were not different between patients and healthy donors. Across all samples, around 99 million sorted cells were examined, and cell number per subset correlated strongly with RNA yield. The study compared the TCRB repertoires of sorted circulating CD4+ T cell subsets in recently diagnosed type 1 diabetes patients with those in matched healthy donors. Regulatory and stem cell-like memory subsets were isolated from only 8 patients and about 8 healthy donors, whereas naive and central memory subsets came from all 28 donors. What the research found in general, with its limitations: PCR might favor shorter templates, but patient and control samples were amplified and corrected together, so any skew would affect both groups equally. The naive, central memory and regulatory TCRB repertoires appeared to resemble one another more closely among patients than among healthy donors. Fewer insertions and more nucleotide deletions at VDJ recombination sites were observed in patients with type 1 diabetes, implying thymic rearrangement abnormalities. Only small numbers of individuals were included in the HLA sub-analyses, which left unresolved whether HLA type had any influence on TCRB rearrangement. Because cDNA was sequenced instead of genomic DNA, activated cells with high expression could be over-represented, although the groups did not differ in activation or CD3 levels. Type 1 diabetes patients showed a moderate but significant shortening of TCRB CDR3 length in all four CD4+ subsets.

Each donor gave one peripheral blood draw, averaging roughly 100 mL, which was collected into heparinised tubes. A BD FACSAria II and a panel including CD45RO, CCR7, CD25, CD127, CD95 and CD27 were used to sort naive, central memory, regulatory and stem cell-like memory CD4+ T cells. A purity above 95% was achieved for all sorted populations. PBMCs were separated immediately by Lymphoprep density gradient centrifugation and were stained directly, without being cultured. So that batch effects would be minimized, each experiment stained and sorted samples in pairs, pairing one healthy donor with one patient. The CDR3 covers 15 residues, taking in both the cysteine and the phenylalanine. Kept here is only the CDR3 DNA, which spans 45 bases and is read in frame from base 1. V drops 7 bases and J drops 0 bases, leaving 13 bases in between. CDR1 and CDR2 are drawn from the germline V gene: SNHLY, FYNNEI.

On this clone: Its target antigen remains unknown. Base quality data are lacking; no much larger clone is found one base away.

The entire amount of isolated RNA was reverse transcribed using the High Capacity cDNA Reverse Transcription Kit, so the sequenced TCRB transcripts were expressed ones. Naive, central memory and regulatory T cell samples underwent deep immunoSEQ sequencing, averaging about 3.57 million total reads per sample. Sorted cells were lysed in RLT buffer and RNA was extracted with DNase-treated RNeasy Micro or Mini kits, depending on cell number. To prevent cross-contamination, every cell subset was processed on its own, while patient and healthy donor samples were processed together. TCRB sequences were amplified from cDNA with the immunoSEQ multiplex PCR, producing 87-bp fragments spanning the CDR3 region. Sequencing of the amplicons was performed on the Illumina HiSeq platform. The original pipeline was this. PCR bias was computationally corrected using synthetic template baselines, reads within Hamming distance 2 were collapsed, and singletons that could not be merged were discarded. Reads were aligned against IMGT to assign V, D and J genes, CDR3 length and insertions or deletions at six rearrangement sites. Within each subset, clonotype counts were normalized to the number of sorted cells before true diversity and Gini coefficients were calculated with the tcR R package. The overlap coefficient, calculated on TCRB nucleotide sequences, was used to measure repertoire sharing. Out-of-frame TCRB sequences from naive cells were analyzed as a proxy for the pre-selection repertoire. TCRdb re-hosts the immuneACCESS table, in-frame sequences only. Its copies lack some clones; in the studies checked, an unresolved V gene accounts for under half of them, and the cause for the rest is not known. V and J calls and clone size are given by that table; D and trimming were obtained from the DNA. The sample table shows hundreds of thousands of clones, and around 15% are seen once. Jointly, the top ten make up just under 0.04% of the sample.

The V gene is TRBV2 and the J gene is TRBJ1-3, with the D gene not clear enough to name. Sequenced input: naive CD4+ T cells from blood. The cell subset or site label here, explained by the study, means: true naive CD4+ T cells. This clonotype was obtained from a man between 18 and 35 years old with type 1 diabetes. The DNA sequence is TGTGCCAGCAAACGAACCGGGCCCTCTGGAAACACCATATATTTT. Its amino acids are CASKRTGPSGNTIYF.